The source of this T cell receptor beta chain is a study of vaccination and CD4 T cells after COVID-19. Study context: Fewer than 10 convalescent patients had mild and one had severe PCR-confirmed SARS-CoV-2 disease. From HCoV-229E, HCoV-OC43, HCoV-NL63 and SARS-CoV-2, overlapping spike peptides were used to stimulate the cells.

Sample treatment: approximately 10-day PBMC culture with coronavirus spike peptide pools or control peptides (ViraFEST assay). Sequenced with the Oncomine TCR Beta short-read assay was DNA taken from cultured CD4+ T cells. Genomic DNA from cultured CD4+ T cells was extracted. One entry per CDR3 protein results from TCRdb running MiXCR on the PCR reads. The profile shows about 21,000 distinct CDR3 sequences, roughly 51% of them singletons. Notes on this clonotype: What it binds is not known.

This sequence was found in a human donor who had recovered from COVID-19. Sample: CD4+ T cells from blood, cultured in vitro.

This chain's CDR3 is CASRWDRTYEQYF. The CDR3 DNA reads TGTGCCAGCAGATGGGACAGGACCTACGAGCAGTACTTC. This sequence joins TRBV2 and TRBJ2-7, with 8 bases matching TRBD1. Trimming at V came to 6 bases and at J to 2 bases, leaving 3 bases not matched to a gene. Germline lookup yields CDR1 SNHLY and CDR2 FYNNEI. This CDR3 has 13 residues.